The T cell receptor (beta chain) described here comes from a study of blood T cell repertoires in COVID-19. Assay: immunoSEQ multiplex PCR; the TCRdb copy retains only in-frame clones and omits some. The sample has about 44,000 clones, 84% seen once. J was trimmed by 7 bases and V by 5 bases; bases with no gene match: 9. Germline CDR1 and CDR2: SGHVS and FNYEAQ. The CDR3 has 16 residues. Sequenced sample: peripheral blood. The TCR sequence derives from a human donor in a cohort sampled during active COVID-19. The genes are TRBV7-6 and TRBJ2-1, with TRBD1 matching 12 bases. The CDR3, as DNA: TGTGCCAGCAGCGCCCCCGGGACAGGGGGCTTAAATGAGCAGTTCTTC. Translated: CASSAPGTGGLNEQFF.